The TCR beta chain under discussion was sequenced for a study of T cells in Graves' hyperthyroidism and ophthalmopathy (dated by TCRdb to between 2018 and 2021). The study in broad terms: Peripheral blood was sampled at the time of initial diagnosis, prior to any treatment. After blood sampling, hyperthyroidism patients were treated with methimazole at a starting dose of 30 mg daily, and ophthalmopathy patients were treated with high-dose intravenous methylprednisolone. The roughly 90 discovery patients were divided at random into training and test sets in a 7:3 ratio. TCR Vbeta CDR3 sequencing of fewer than 150 peripheral blood samples (over 40 ophthalmopathy, 75 hyperthyroidism and approximately 17 progressor patients) is reported in the paper. To identify TCR V-J signatures that set the groups apart, the researchers used a discovery cohort of more than 95 patients, made up of around 40 with Graves' ophthalmopathy and 57 with stable Graves' hyperthyroidism. In addition, the study compared T-cell repertoires in thyroid tissue and in blood from about 6 Graves' hyperthyroidism patients. Prospective prediction of ophthalmopathy was tested in an independent validation cohort consisting of fewer than 20 hyperthyroidism patients and around 17 patients who later progressed to ophthalmopathy. Study-level results and caveats: In cross-validation, a model built on a 13 V-J signature told ophthalmopathy apart from stable hyperthyroidism with 87.88% sensitivity and roughly 83% specificity, and in testing the same model reached 80%/75%. Most expanded thyroid clonotypes (frequency above 0.001) were also found in blood, which suggests that blood repertoires may mirror thyroid immune responses. In validation, the model predicted progression to ophthalmopathy a median of around 6.5 months before onset, with roughly 70% sensitivity and roughly 79% specificity. Sample size was not statistically predetermined, and investigators were not blinded to group allocation.

The V and J ends are trimmed by 5 bases and 2 bases, leaving 15 bases between them. CDR1 is given as DFQATT and CDR2 as SNEGSKA, both from the germline V gene (reference sequence). Including cysteine and phenylalanine, the CDR3 has 14 amino acids. Solely the CDR3 DNA is kept, with 42 bases framed from the first base. This clonotype was detected ten times or more. Its target antigen remains unknown. Base qualities are missing; no much larger clone stands one base away. Amplification of TCR beta CDR3 regions was carried out from RNA transcripts. The TCR CDR3 was subjected to a first round of RT-PCR using the HTBI primer set and the Qiagen OneStep RT-PCR kit. Libraries were constructed in a second round of multiplex PCR, after which size selection and purification were performed. Libraries were sequenced paired-end with 100 bp reads on an Illumina HiSeq2000. The original pipeline was this. SOAPnuke was used to process the raw data, throwing out any read that contained adapters or uncalled bases, had a mean Phred below 15, or lacked an exact constant-primer or identifier match. High-quality paired reads were merged with COPE v1.2.5, and unique nucleotide sequences were defined as clonotypes. MiTCR v1.1 was used to align clonotypes to the IMGT TRBV, TRBD and TRBJ reference segments. The analysis included only V-J combinations with a frequency above 0.0001, which together covered about 99% of the repertoires. The TCS score was defined as the ratio of F50 (clonal expansion) to E x V (chaos), calculated using BLOSUM62-based TCRdist between CDR3 peptides within each V-J. Welch's t-statistics and random forest reduced fewer than 550 V-J features to 10 to 15, which were used in a naive Bayes classifier (R e1071). TCRdb reran the public reads through fastp at Q25 and MiXCR, keeping productive beta chains. Each record represents a unique CDR3 protein, reported with the most common genes and DNA among its rows. TCRdb's processing, not the study's, gives the V and J calls here. Counted in this sample were over 350,000 distinct CDR3 sequences; roughly 14% of them appeared once. Roughly an eighth of the sample is in the top ten clones.

Ophthalmopathy patients had moderately to severely active disease, with a Clinical Activity Score of 3 or more, a NOSPECS grade of 4 or more, and a disease duration of less than 3 months. Patients with uncontrolled infections, other autoimmune diseases, pregnancy or lactation were excluded. Diagnoses were established on the basis of clinical symptoms, serum thyroxine and TRAb, thyroid ultrasound, and orbital computed tomography. Ficoll-Paque density gradient centrifugation was used to isolate PBMCs from around 10 ml of fresh peripheral blood. Total RNA was extracted using Trizol reagent, and RNA quality was assessed on an Agilent 2100 Bioanalyzer.

The sequence was collected from a man younger than 35 with Graves' ophthalmopathy. The sequenced sample was blood. The V and J segments used are TRBV20-1 and TRBJ2-5; TRBD1 is a weak D gene call, 6 bases matching. The nucleotides are TGCAGTGCTCGGGACACCCTTAGGCAAGAGACCCAGTACTTC. Translation gives CSARDTLRQETQYF.